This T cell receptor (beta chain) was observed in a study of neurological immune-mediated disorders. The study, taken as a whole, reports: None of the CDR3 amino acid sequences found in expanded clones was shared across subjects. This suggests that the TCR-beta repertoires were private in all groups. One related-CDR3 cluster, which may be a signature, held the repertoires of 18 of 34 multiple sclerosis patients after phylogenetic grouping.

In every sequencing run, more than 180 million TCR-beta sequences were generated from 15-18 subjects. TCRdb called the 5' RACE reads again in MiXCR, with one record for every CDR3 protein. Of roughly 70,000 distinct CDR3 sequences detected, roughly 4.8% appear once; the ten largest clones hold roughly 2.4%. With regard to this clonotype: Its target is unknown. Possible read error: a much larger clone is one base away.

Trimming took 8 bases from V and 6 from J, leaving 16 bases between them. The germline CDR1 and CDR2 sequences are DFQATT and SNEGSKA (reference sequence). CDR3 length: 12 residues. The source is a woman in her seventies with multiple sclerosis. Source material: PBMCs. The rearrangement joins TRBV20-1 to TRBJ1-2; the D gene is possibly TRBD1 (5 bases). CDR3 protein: CSSGGAADGYTF. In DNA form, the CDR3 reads TGCAGTTCTGGAGGGGCGGCCGATGGCTACACCTTC.